What follows describes a single T cell receptor beta chain. One end of the junction does not line up with germline, which may come from a read error. TCRdb recomputed calls from the PCR reads with MiXCR, one row per CDR3 protein. Of more than 7,500 distinct CDR3 sequences in the sample, 45% to 55% were seen once. The data are from a study of CD4 and CD8 cells across lung adenocarcinoma regions. Localized lung adenocarcinoma, a non-small cell lung cancer, affected the donors. CDR3 length equals 14 residues. Germline values: CDR1 WNHNN, CDR2 SYGVQD (reference sequence). Sequencing was done on a sample of CD8+ T cells from the margin of a lung tumor. The chain carries TRBV10-1 and TRBJ2-3; the D is unclear. The TCR originated in a female donor with lung adenocarcinoma. The CD4 and CD8 labels of this study may be unreliable. The CDR3: CGVKGMQDTDTQYF. CDR3 nucleotides: TGCGGCGTCAAGGGCATGCAAGACACAGATACGCAGTATTTC.